The present entry profiles one T cell receptor beta chain with its context. The CDR3 loop spans 13 amino acids. V gave up 4 bases and J gave up 13 bases; unmatched junction bases: 11. Germline V CDR1 and CDR2: KGHSH, LQKENI. This specimen belongs to a study of blood T cell repertoires in COVID-19. The method was immunoSEQ multiplex PCR; TCRdb's version includes in-frame clones alone and lacks a portion of them. Here the sample spans 350,000 or so clones, about nine tenths being singletons. This sequence was found in a woman aged 25 to 39 who had been exposed to COVID-19. The sample was PBMCs or T cells enriched from blood (not recorded which). V gene TRBV18 combines with J gene TRBJ2-5, with 8 positions matching TRBD1. The CDR3 DNA sequence: TGTGCCAGCTCACTTACCCGGGACAGGACGACGTACTTC. This encodes CASSLTRDRTTYF. Full variable domain (remainder filled in from reference TRBV18 and TRBJ2-5): NAGVMQNPRHLVRRRGQEARLRCSPMKGHSHVYWYRQLPEEGLKFMVYLQKENIIDESGMPKERFSAEFPKEGPSILRIQQVVRGDSAAYFCASSLTRDRTTYFGPGTRLLVL.